This record concerns one TCR beta chain sequence. The data are from a study of blood T cells in healthy people across ages. V lost 1 base to trimming and J lost 2 bases, with 11 bases between them. CDR3 length: 15 residues. CDR1 is SGHAT and CDR2 is FQNNGV in the germline V gene. Healthy Russian Caucasian donors spanned ages roughly 6 to 100 years. Each donor's blood draw was around 9.2 milliliters of peripheral blood. No fewer than 7 million PBMCs went into each sample. It was with a sample-barcoded 5' primer and a J-beta primer mix that a second PCR of roughly 7 to 11 cycles was run. Each cDNA molecule was tagged by a template-switch adaptor with 12 random nucleotides. MiXCR, applied by TCRdb to the 5' RACE reads, yields one record per CDR3 protein. Seen here are roughly 900,000 distinct CDR3 sequences, around 26% observed once, and the top ten hold 17%.

The chain joins TRBV11-2 to TRBJ2-5; D unclear. Source material: blood. This receptor was obtained from a woman aged 80 or over in good health. CDR3 DNA: TGTGCCAGCAGCTTAGGTATGACAAGGCAAGAGACCCAGTACTTC. Its translation: CASSLGMTRQETQYF.